What follows are 27 T cell receptor beta chains derived from one specimen sequenced in a study of T cell changes during pregnancy in multiple sclerosis. Sequenced by immunoSEQ multiplex PCR; TCRdb stores in-frame clones only, minus some. The sample includes about 60,000 clones, around 96% of them seen just once. This sample comprised CD8+ T cells from peripheral blood mononuclear cells, obtained after pregnancy. The origin of the receptors is a female donor with multiple sclerosis, enrolled in a pregnancy study.

The chain has TRBV5-1 and TRBJ2-2; the match to TRBD2 covers 12 bases. There are 16 residues in the CDR3. Unmatched junction bases numbered 5, after V lost 1 base and J lost 7 bases. Germline values: CDR1 SGHRS, CDR2 YFSETQ. The CDR3: CASSLSSGRAGGELFF. CDR3 nucleotides: TGCGCCAGCAGCTTGTCTAGCGGGAGGGCTGGCGGGGAGCTGTTTTTT.

This chain connects TRBV28 to TRBJ2-5, with 8 bases fitting TRBD2. J gave up 1 base and V 4 bases, and 14 bases lay outside the gene matches. The CDR3 has 18 residues. Germline CDR1 and CDR2: MDHEN and SYDVKM. The CDR3 protein is CASSSPLGAGDLQETQYF. Here the CDR3 DNA reads TGTGCCAGCAGTTCCCCCCTCGGAGCGGGGGACCTCCAAGAGACCCAGTACTTC.

The chain combines TRBV5-4 with TRBJ2-7; TRBD1 might be the D (6 bases). Trimming stripped 0 bases from V and 2 bases from J, with 9 bases between. From germline, CDR1 is SGHNT and CDR2 YYREEE (reference sequence). This CDR3 has 14 amino acids. In DNA, the CDR3 is TGTGCCAGCAGCTTGGTGGGGGCGACCTACGAGCAGTACTTC. Its protein is CASSLVGATYEQYF.

The J gene is TRBJ2-7, the V gene TRBV27; TRBD1 aligns across 11 bases. Trimming at V came to 5 bases and at J to 4 bases, leaving 4 bases not matched to a gene. The CDR3 covers 14 residues. Per germline, CDR1 MNHEY and CDR2 SMNVEV (reference sequence). The CDR3, as DNA: TGTGCCAGCAGTCGGACAGGGGGCCTATACGAGCAGTACTTC. Translating it yields CASSRTGGLYEQYF.

V usage is TRBV20-1 and J usage is TRBJ2-1; D is ambiguous. Germline loops: CDR1 DFQATT, CDR2 SNEGSKA (reference sequence). V dropped 2 bases and J dropped 12 bases, with 8 bases sitting between them. This CDR3 comprises 10 residues. In DNA, the CDR3 is TGCAGTGCTAGAACGCAGGTGCAGTTCTTC. It yields the protein CSARTQVQFF.

This sequence joins TRBV29-1 and TRBJ1-2; D is possibly TRBD1 (5 bases). The CDR3 loop spans 14 amino acids. V lost 4 bases, J lost 2 bases, and 14 bases lay in between. Germline V CDR1 and CDR2: SQVTM, ANQGSEA. The CDR3 nucleotides are TGCAGCGTTGTAGAGGCAGGGTGGAACTATGGCTACACCTTC. Its translation is CSVVEAGWNYGYTF.

This clone turned up a few times. The chain combines TRBV13 with TRBJ1-2; the match to TRBD1 covers 9 bases. This CDR3 contains 15 residues. Per the germline V gene, CDR1 is PRHDT and CDR2 is FYEKMQ (reference sequence). Germline trimming cut 5 bases from V and 7 bases from J; bases unmatched to any gene: 11. CDR3 sequence reads: CASSTHDRGIGGYTF. DNA of the CDR3: TGTGCCAGCAGCACCCATGACAGGGGGATTGGTGGCTACACCTTC.

The rearrangement uses TRBV4-1 and TRBJ1-1; 7 nucleotides match TRBD1. J lost 6 bases, V lost 4 bases, and 8 bases had no gene match. Per germline, CDR1 MGHRA and CDR2 YSYEKL. This CDR3 region has 14 residues. CDR3 in amino acids: CASSRVLDRPEAFF. CDR3 nucleotides: TGCGCCAGCAGCCGAGTACTGGACAGGCCTGAAGCTTTCTTT.

Worth noting for this clone: One end of the junction varies from germline; a read error may be responsible. The DNA of the CDR3 is TGTGCCAGCAGTCCTCAGAGGGAGCTGTTCTTC. Residues: CASSPQRELFF. The genes are TRBV27 and TRBJ2-1; D possibly corresponds to TRBD2 (5 bases). Germline V gene lookup returns CDR1 MNHEY and CDR2 SMNVEV (reference sequence). The CDR3 runs to 11 residues.

The chain carries TRBV27 and TRBJ2-7; no clear D. This CDR3 is built from 13 residues. CDR1 is MNHEY and CDR2 is SMNVEV in the germline V gene (reference sequence). Trimming pared 0 bases from V and 9 bases from J, leaving 12 bases between. CDR3 amino acids: CASSLSMGLGQYF. The CDR3 DNA sequence: TGTGCCAGCAGTTTATCCATGGGCCTCGGGCAGTACTTC.

J is TRBJ2-1 and V is TRBV13; 8 positions agree with TRBD2. Germline-derived CDR1 and CDR2 are PRHDT and FYEKMQ (reference sequence). The CDR3 totals 14 residues. J lost 12 bases, V lost 5 bases, and 12 bases had no gene match. The CDR3 is CASSSGGGSSGQFF. Written as DNA, the CDR3 is TGTGCCAGCAGCAGCGGCGGGGGGAGTAGTGGGCAGTTCTTC.

This chain links TRBV11-2 with TRBJ2-3; 7 bases match TRBD1. Per germline, CDR1 SGHAT and CDR2 FQNNGV. V lost 5 bases to trimming and J lost 6 bases; unmatched junction nucleotides: 8. This CDR3 has 14 residues. CDR3: CASSILTGWDTQYF. CDR3 nucleotide sequence: TGTGCCAGCAGCATACTGACAGGGTGGGATACGCAGTATTTT.

The CDR3 is CASSGGTGLGHGEQFF. In DNA, the CDR3 is TGTGCCAGCAGCGGGGGCACGGGACTAGGGCATGGTGAGCAGTTCTTC. The J gene is TRBJ2-1, the V gene TRBV2; 8 nucleotides match TRBD2. The CDR3 runs 16 residues. Germline CDR1 reads SNHLY; CDR2 reads FYNNEI. V trimming: 6 bases; J trimming: 9 bases; junction bases outside the gene matches: 16.

This sequence joins TRBV27 and TRBJ1-1; D perhaps matches TRBD1 (5 bases). This CDR3 has 14 residues. V was clipped by 5 bases and J by 5 bases, with 15 bases between them. Per the germline V gene, CDR1 is MNHEY and CDR2 is SMNVEV (reference sequence). CDR3 in amino acids: CASSPWWGETEAFF. In DNA, the CDR3 is TGTGCCAGCAGTCCCTGGTGGGGGGAAACTGAAGCTTTCTTT.

The sample holds one count of this clone. The J gene is TRBJ2-1, the V gene TRBV4-3, with 8 bases that match TRBD2. The V gene's germline CDR1 is LGHNA and CDR2 YSLEER. The CDR3 has 15 amino acids. The trim removed 0 bases at V and 4 bases at J, leaving 2 bases unmatched. As DNA, the CDR3 is TGCGCCAGCAGCCAAGAACTAGCGGTGTACAATGAGCAGTTCTTC. Encoded protein: CASSQELAVYNEQFF.

J is TRBJ2-4 and V is TRBV14; TRBD2 matches 8 bases. This CDR3 has 15 amino acids. Germline V gene lookup returns CDR1 SGHDN and CDR2 FVKESK. The V segment lost 1 base and the J segment 6 bases; nucleotides outside the gene matches: 5. The CDR3: CASSQVASGLNIQYF. The CDR3 nucleotides read TGTGCCAGCAGCCAAGTAGCTAGCGGGTTAAACATTCAGTACTTC. Full variable domain (outside the CDR3, taken from reference TRBV14 and TRBJ2-4): EAGVTQFPSHSVIEKGQTVTLRCDPISGHDNLYWYRRVMGKEIKFLLHFVKESKQDESGMPNNRFLAERTGGTYSTLKVQPAELEDSGVYFCASSQVASGLNIQYFGAGTRLSVL.

The rearrangement links TRBV28 to TRBJ2-3; D possibly corresponds to TRBD2 (5 bases). The CDR3 contains 11 residues. V was pared by 4 bases and J by 10 bases, with 9 bases between. The germline gives CDR1 MDHEN, CDR2 SYDVKM. The CDR3 reads CASSSAGAQYF. The CDR3 DNA sequence: TGTGCCAGCAGTTCCGCGGGTGCGCAGTATTTT.

The J gene is TRBJ2-7, the V gene TRBV27, with D tentatively TRBD2 (5 bases). CDR3 length equals 13 residues. Germline lookup yields CDR1 MNHEY and CDR2 SMNVEV (reference sequence). Between the trimmed V and J ends, which lost 6 bases and 6 bases, there was a span of 15 bases. CDR3 DNA sequence: TGTGCCAGCAGCGGACTCGGACCCCGCGAGCAGTACTTC. It is translated as CASSGLGPREQYF.

The chain joins TRBV2 to TRBJ2-1; 7 bases map to TRBD2. The CDR3 consists of 15 residues. V lost 7 bases, J lost 2 bases, and 8 bases stayed unmatched. Germline-derived CDR1 and CDR2 are SNHLY and FYNNEI. CDR3 sequence reads: CASTGGRDAYNEQFF. Written as DNA, the CDR3 is TGTGCCAGCACGGGGGGACGCGACGCCTACAATGAGCAGTTCTTC.

The CDR3 DNA reads as TGTGCCATCAGTATCTCAGATACGCAGTATTTT. Protein: CAISISDTQYF. The genes are TRBV10-3 and TRBJ2-3, with D unclear. Germline V CDR1 and CDR2: ENHRY, SYGVKD. Trimming removed 5 bases at V and 4 bases at J, with 4 bases between. The CDR3 length is 11 residues.

The rearrangement links TRBV27 to TRBJ2-2; D ambiguous. CDR3 length: 12 amino acids. V shed 5 bases and J shed 6 bases, with 7 bases lying between them. Germline lookup yields CDR1 MNHEY and CDR2 SMNVEV (reference sequence). The CDR3 nucleotides are TGTGCCAGCAGTCGTAGCTCCGGGGAGCTGTTTTTT. This gives the protein CASSRSSGELFF.

V and J are TRBV27 and TRBJ2-5, with D unresolved. Trimming left V 4 bases short and J 3 bases short, with 12 bases between. The CDR3 spans 14 residues. The germline gives CDR1 MNHEY, CDR2 SMNVEV (reference sequence). The CDR3 spells CASSYRFTEETQYF. Written as DNA, the CDR3 is TGTGCCAGCAGTTATAGATTTACGGAAGAGACCCAGTACTTC.

The gene calls are TRBV9 and TRBJ2-4, with 10 positions matching TRBD1. In germline, CDR1 is SGDLS, CDR2 YYNGEE. Losses at the gene ends were 5 bases for V and 7 bases for J; bases not matched to a gene: 9. This CDR3 spans 15 amino acids. This chain's CDR3 is CASSGQGVSSNIQYF. CDR3 nucleotides: TGTGCCAGCAGTGGACAGGGGGTTTCGAGTAACATTCAGTACTTC.

This chain uses TRBV5-4 with TRBJ1-1, with 8 bases lining up with TRBD1. With V trimmed by 4 bases and J by 4 bases, 3 bases remained unmatched. The CDR3 totals 13 residues. From germline, CDR1 is SGHNT and CDR2 YYREEE (reference sequence). CDR3 bases: TGTGCCAGCAGCGTTACAGGGGGCACTGAAGCTTTCTTT. Protein: CASSVTGGTEAFF.

This sequence joins TRBV18 and TRBJ2-1, with unresolved D. The CDR3 spans 13 residues. V was clipped by 2 bases and J by 3 bases, with 5 bases between them. Germline CDR1 KGHSH, CDR2 LQKENI. CDR3 DNA: TGTGCCAGCTCACCAGAGGACTACAATGAGCAGTTCTTC. It specifies CASSPEDYNEQFF.

This chain uses TRBV28 with TRBJ2-3; 7 bases are shared with TRBD2. The CDR3 spans 17 residues. Germline V gives CDR1 MDHEN, CDR2 SYDVKM. J gave up 3 bases and V 3 bases, and 12 bases lay outside the gene matches. CDR3 sequence: CASSFVASGERTDTQYF. The CDR3 DNA reads as TGTGCCAGCAGTTTCGTGGCTAGCGGAGAACGGACAGATACGCAGTATTTT.

The CDR3 DNA is TGTGCCAGCAGCCCTGTGACTGGCGGGAGCACAGATACGCAGTATTTT. This gives the protein CASSPVTGGSTDTQYF. This chain uses TRBV27 with TRBJ2-3; D perhaps matches TRBD2 (5 bases). CDR3 length: 16 amino acids. The V gene lost 6 bases and the J gene lost 0 bases, with 16 bases spanning the gap. Germline assignment: CDR1 MNHEY and CDR2 SMNVEV (reference sequence).